One T cell receptor (beta chain) is described in this entry. Its antigen is unidentified. The same CDR3 also results from other DNA sequences found in this sample. Both 60 Vbeta primers and 13 Jbeta primers went into the PCR. Sequencing was performed with immunoSEQ multiplex PCR; in TCRdb, only in-frame clones are kept and a portion is missing. This sample's table has fewer than 130,000 clones. This specimen belongs to a study of cytomegalovirus exposure and HLA in healthy donors. Whole-study findings and limits: In an earlier analysis, in approximately 570 donors, most V segments appeared productive either ~87% or ~30% of the time. Confirmation in vitro established that three CMV-associated chains were specific for CMV antigens.

The ends were cut back, 3 bases at V and 6 bases at J, with 10 bases in the middle. The CDR3 runs to 12 residues. CDR1 is SQVTM and CDR2 is ANQGSEA in the germline V gene. V and J are TRBV29-1 and TRBJ2-3, with a weak D call TRBD2 (5 bases). The sample consisted of PBMCs. The receptor was derived from a man aged 45-65 years in good health and CMV-seronegative. The CDR3 region has the DNA TGCAGCGTTGACCGGGGAACCGATACGCAGTATTTT. Its protein is CSVDRGTDTQYF.